This TCR beta chain emerged from a study of cytomegalovirus exposure and HLA in healthy donors. Overall study results and limits: Data from an earlier analysis indicated that most TCR beta V segments were productive either about 87% or about 30% of the time.

Remarks on this clone: Its antigen is as yet unknown.

V lost 4 bases and J 4 bases, leaving 12 bases between the germline ends. Germline CDR1 MNHEY, CDR2 SVGAGI. The CDR3 consists of 14 residues. PCR used 60 Vbeta primers and 13 Jbeta primers. Clones were read by immunoSEQ multiplex PCR, and TCRdb kept only the in-frame ones, dropping some. Altogether over 150,000 clones are present, more than 80% being singletons, with the ten largest covering 4.8%. The sequenced material came from PBMCs. The origin of this receptor is a man aged 18 to 30 in good health and CMV-seronegative. The chain is built from TRBV6-5 and TRBJ2-3; a possible D gene is TRBD2 (5 bases). The chain's CDR3 is CASSSAGIPDTQYF. CDR3 DNA: TGTGCCAGCAGTTCTGCGGGTATCCCAGATACGCAGTATTTT.